This T cell receptor (beta chain) was sequenced in a study of blood T cell repertoires in COVID-19. Germline V gives CDR1 DFQATT, CDR2 SNEGSKA (reference sequence). The V and J ends lost 3 bases and 7 bases respectively, with 15 bases between them. This CDR3 has 13 residues. Generated by immunoSEQ multiplex PCR, the TCRdb table keeps only in-frame clones and is missing some. The sample holds roughly 97,000 clones; approximately 83% are singletons and the top ten take approximately 3.4%. The source material was peripheral blood. The receptor's source is an elderly woman with active or convalescent COVID-19. The rearrangement uses TRBV20-1 and TRBJ1-2, with D perhaps matching TRBD1 (5 bases). Here the CDR3 reads CSASWGLGFGYTF. For the CDR3, the DNA is TGCAGTGCTAGTTGGGGCTTGGGGTTTGGCTACACCTTC.